This is a list of T cell receptor beta chains from one sample in a study of blood T cell repertoires in COVID-19. The data were produced by immunoSEQ multiplex PCR, yet TCRdb's version contains in-frame clones alone and is incomplete. The data contain roughly 300,000 clones, about 93% of them seen just once; the ten biggest clones take up more than 0.95%. Sequencing was carried out using PBMCs or T cells enriched from blood (not recorded which). These receptors originate from a woman aged 25 to 39 who had recovered from COVID-19. Each CDR3 is given with its conserved first and last residue. A D gene is named only where the DNA matches it firmly. Size tells how often a clone was seen (once, few, many) or the class of an expanded clone, and some rows leave it out.

V	size	D	J	CDR3	DNA
TRBV25-1	.	.	TRBJ2-7	CASSSPYEQYF	TGTGCCAGCAGCTCCCCCTACGAGCAGTACTTC
TRBV5-4	.	.	TRBJ1-2	CASSPLIANYGYTF	TGTGCCAGCAGCCCACTAATAGCTAACTATGGCTACACCTTC
TRBV3-1/TRBV3-2	.	TRBD1	TRBJ1-5	CASSLIRGRRKGPQHF	TGTGCCAGCAGCCTTATAAGGGGGCGAAGAAAAGGCCCCCAGCATTTT
TRBV7-9	.	.	TRBJ2-2	CASSRRMSVADTGELFF	TGTGCCAGCAGCCGAAGGATGTCGGTAGCGGACACCGGGGAGCTGTTTTTT
TRBV14	.	.	TRBJ2-1	CASSKRQVSYNEQFF	TGTGCCAGCAGCAAACGACAGGTCTCCTACAATGAGCAGTTCTTC
TRBV7-9	.	TRBD2	TRBJ2-1	CASSDAGGGVNEQFF	TGTGCCAGCAGTGATGCGGGAGGAGGGGTCAATGAGCAGTTCTTC
TRBV28	.	.	TRBJ1-2	CASSPDSFGYTF	TGTGCCAGCAGCCCGGACAGTTTTGGCTACACCTTC
TRBV7-9	.	.	TRBJ2-3	CASSPAGDTQYF	TGTGCCAGCAGCCCAGCGGGAGATACGCAGTATTTT
TRBV7-2	.	TRBD1	TRBJ2-5	CASSHNTGEETQYF	TGTGCCAGCAGCCATAATACAGGGGAAGAGACCCAGTACTTC
TRBV7-3	.	TRBD1	TRBJ2-1	CASSLSPGRGNEQFF	TGTGCCAGCAGCTTAAGTCCCGGCAGGGGGAATGAGCAGTTCTTC
TRBV7-2	.	.	TRBJ1-1	CASSTSRGLTEAFF	TGTGCCAGCAGCACCTCAAGGGGTTTGACTGAAGCTTTCTTT
TRBV24-1	.	TRBD1	TRBJ1-1	CATSDHSGTGVTEAFF	TGTGCCACCAGTGATCACTCCGGGACAGGGGTCACTGAAGCTTTCTTT
TRBV28	few	.	TRBJ2-4	CASSLGGAKNIQYF	TGTGCCAGCAGTTTAGGGGGGGCCAAAAACATTCAGTACTTC
TRBV18	once	.	TRBJ1-5	CASSPSGASYSNQPQHF	TGTGCCAGCTCCCCGTCGGGAGCATCGTATAGCAATCAGCCCCAGCATTTT
TRBV11-2	.	.	TRBJ1-2	CASSLGRGRGLYGYTF	TGTGCCAGCAGCTTAGGGCGCGGTAGGGGATTATATGGCTACACCTTC
TRBV6-4	.	TRBD1	TRBJ2-2	CASRGQGATGELFF	TGTGCCAGCAGGGGACAGGGGGCAACCGGGGAGCTGTTTTTT
TRBV7-2	.	TRBD2	TRBJ2-5	CASRTTSASQETQYF	TGTGCCAGCAGAACAACTAGCGCTAGTCAAGAGACCCAGTACTTC
TRBV29-1	.	TRBD1	TRBJ1-2	CSVPTGAGGYTF	TGCAGCGTTCCGACAGGGGCGGGTGGCTACACCTTC
TRBV28	.	.	TRBJ1-2	CASSSPPSQDRDGYTF	TGTGCCAGCAGTTCTCCTCCCAGCCAGGATCGCGATGGCTACACCTTC
TRBV20-1	.	.	TRBJ2-5	CSARFVETQYF	TGCAGTGCTAGATTCGTCGAGACCCAGTACTTC
TRBV19	.	TRBD2	TRBJ2-1	CASSIVIAGGDEQFF	TGTGCCAGTAGTATTGTAATAGCGGGAGGCGATGAGCAGTTCTTC
TRBV25-1	.	TRBD1	TRBJ1-2	CASSEYIGQGLRGYTF	TGTGCCAGCAGTGAATATATTGGACAGGGATTAAGGGGCTACACCTTC
TRBV11-1	once	.	TRBJ2-7	CASSLPRVPYEQYF	TGTGCCAGCAGCTTACCGCGGGTGCCCTACGAGCAGTACTTC